This TCR beta chain appears in the sequencing data of a study of cytomegalovirus exposure and HLA in healthy donors. General study findings and limits: Presence/absence results assume similar sequencing depth per donor, which may not hold.

Healthy people donating bone marrow made up the donors. The CDR3 runs 15 residues. Germline V gene data show CDR1 as MNHNS and CDR2 as SASEGT. With regard to this clone: The antigen is not known.

Primers for the PCR totalled 60 Vbeta and 13 Jbeta. Generated by immunoSEQ multiplex PCR, the TCRdb table keeps only in-frame clones and is missing some. The sample records about 130,000 clones, 8.5% to 10% being singletons. V is TRBV6-1 and J is TRBJ2-5; 10 bases map to TRBD2. The last part of the DNA fits TRBJ2-7 better; the J call may be wrong. This TCR was recovered from a man aged 40-50 years in good health and CMV-seronegative. Sequences were obtained from PBMCs. CDR3 in DNA: TGTGCCAGCAGTGAATCCGCTAGCGGGGGTGACGAGCAGTACTTC. This sequence encodes CASSESASGGDEQYF.